The T cell receptor (beta chain) described here comes from a study of blood T cell repertoires in COVID-19. Whole-study context: Sites across the United States, Italy and Spain contributed samples from acute and convalescent COVID-19. Sample material is recorded as cDNA or gDNA derived from T cells, B-cell-depleted T cells, or PBMCs.

V was clipped by 1 base and J by 7 bases, with 13 bases between them. This CDR3 has 14 amino acids. Germline values: CDR1 LGHDT, CDR2 YNNKEL (reference sequence). Methods used by the authors: Cell counts per sample came from amplifying reference gene primers. Repertoires were generated with immunoSEQ multiplex PCR, while TCRdb's copy carries only in-frame clones and drops some. That table gives V, J and clone size, and the DNA gave D and trimming. The table lists over 120,000 clones, about 80% of them singletons. The V gene is TRBV3-1 (or the pseudogene TRBV3-2), the J gene TRBJ1-2; no reliable D call. Sequenced sample: peripheral blood. The sequence derives from a man aged 65 to 79 who had recovered from COVID-19. The CDR3 is CASSQGQAIGGYTF. CDR3 in DNA: TGTGCCAGCAGCCAAGGTCAGGCTATAGGTGGCTACACCTTC.